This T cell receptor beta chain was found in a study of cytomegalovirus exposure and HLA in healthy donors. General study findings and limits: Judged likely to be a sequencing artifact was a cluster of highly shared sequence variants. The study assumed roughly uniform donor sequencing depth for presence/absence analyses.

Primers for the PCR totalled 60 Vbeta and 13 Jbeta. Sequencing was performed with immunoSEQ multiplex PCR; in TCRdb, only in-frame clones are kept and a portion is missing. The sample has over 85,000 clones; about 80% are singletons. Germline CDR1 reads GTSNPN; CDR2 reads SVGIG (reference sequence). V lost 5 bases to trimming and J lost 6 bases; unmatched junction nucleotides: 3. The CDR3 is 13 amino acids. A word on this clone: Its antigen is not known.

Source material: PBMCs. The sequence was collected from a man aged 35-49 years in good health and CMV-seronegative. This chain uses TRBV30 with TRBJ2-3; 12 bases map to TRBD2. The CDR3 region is CAWSGLAGDTQYF. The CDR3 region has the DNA TGTGCCTGGTCGGGACTAGCGGGCGATACGCAGTATTTT.